This T cell receptor beta chain was identified in a study of blood T cell repertoires in COVID-19 (TCRdb year 2020). Study-level background: Samples covering the acute and convalescent phases of COVID-19 were provided by collaborators in the United States, Italy and Spain. Where HLA class I and class II types were available, the types were taken from metadata supplied by the sample provider, not from assay-based typing. Samples came from the ongoing ImmuneRACE study (first 160 participants) plus 1,254 subjects from 6 global collaborators. Deeply sampled blood TCRbeta repertoires from subjects exposed to, actively infected with, or recovered from COVID-19 were included in the dataset. The material from the prospective study consisted of cDNA or gDNA derived from T cells, B-cell-depleted T cells, or PBMCs. The repertoires were made available in a free public database intended to serve as a resource for research on the immune response to SARS-CoV-2. A de-identified subject ID, COVID-19 status, age in years and sex were almost always included in the sample metadata. The paper as a whole reports these results and caveats: Clinical and demographic metadata were provided uncurated, with the amount varying by source and participant.

CDR1 and CDR2, looked up from the germline V gene, are ENHRY and SYGVKD. V loses 10 bases, J loses 4 bases, and the germline ends lie 17 bases apart. Taken from cysteine to phenylalanine, the CDR3 has 14 residues. Only CDR3 DNA is held: 42 bases, read in frame from base 1. Comments on this clone: Its antigen has not been determined. Per-nucleotide qualities are absent, and no much larger clonotype sits a single base away.

TCRbeta CDR3 regions were amplified from genomic DNA using the immunoSEQ Assay, a bias-controlled multiplex PCR. The authors' pipeline ran thus. Nucleated cell counts per sample were estimated from amplification of reference gene primers within the assay. To quantify the absolute abundance of each unique TCRbeta CDR3 rearrangement, sequence reads were collapsed and filtered. For each sample, productive Simpson clonality was calculated as the square root of Simpson's diversity index over productive rearrangements. This is the immuneACCESS table as TCRdb keeps it, with only in-frame sequences that have V and J called. A part of the clones is gone; compared with another copy, unresolved V genes explain less than half, and the rest is unexplained. V and J calls and clone size come straight from that table; D and trimming were deduced from the DNA. Recorded for this sample are around 190,000 clones; about 81% of them occurred a single time. Around 9.2% of the sample is taken by the ten largest.

In the prospective study, participants were about 18 to 95 years old, resided in about two dozen geographic areas of the United States, and were enrolled through a virtual design. In the prospective study, cohorts were assigned on the basis of participant-reported clinical history obtained from a screening survey and a study questionnaire. Recovered participants in ImmuneRACE Cohort 3 were defined by two consecutive negative NP/OP PCR tests, clearance by a healthcare professional, or resolution of symptoms. In the prospective study, mobile phlebotomists collected whole blood, serum and a nasopharyngeal or oropharyngeal swab from each participant. Prospective study participants could optionally give additional blood draws and questionnaires over an approximately two-month period. Before DNA extraction, prospective study blood samples were shipped either frozen or at room temperature.

The sequence was obtained from a man between 40 and 49 years old who had recovered from COVID-19. The sequence links TRBV10-3 to TRBJ1-5; the D gene is perhaps TRBD1, on 5 matching bases. The sample consisted of PBMCs or T cells enriched from blood (not recorded which). The CDR3 reads CATREEGRNQPQHF. At the DNA level, the sequence is TGTGCCACAAGGGAGGAGGGACGAAATCAGCCCCAGCATTTT.